These 18 T cell receptor beta chains share one sample of origin, sequenced in a study of patients and donors after allogeneic stem cell transplantation. TCRdb re-called the RT-PCR reads through MiXCR, storing one row per CDR3 protein. The sample includes roughly 200,000 distinct CDR3 sequences, around 40% of them seen just once. What was sequenced was blood, either unsorted or a sorted T cell fraction (not recorded which). The source is a human donor who was either an allogeneic HSCT recipient or a stem cell or donor lymphocyte infusion donor (not recorded which). It is not recorded whose cells these are; they may come from a transplant donor.

V gene TRBV5-1 combines with J gene TRBJ1-6, with 9 bases matching TRBD1. Trimming took 4 bases from V and 8 from J; bases not matched to a gene: 4. CDR1 and CDR2 (germline): SGHRS, YFSETQ. The CDR3 totals 14 residues. CDR3 loop: CASSVTGGDSPLHF. The CDR3 region has the DNA TGCGCCAGCAGCGTGACAGGGGGAGATTCACCCCTCCACTTT.

The chain links TRBV5-5 to TRBJ2-5; a possible D gene is TRBD1 (5 bases). V lost 7 bases, J lost 5 bases, and 18 bases lay in between. The CDR3 has 14 amino acids. The germline V gene encodes CDR1 SGHKS and CDR2 YYEKEE (reference sequence). This CDR3 is CASGVSGASETQYF. CDR3 nucleotide sequence: TGTGCCAGCGGAGTTAGTGGGGCATCGGAGACCCAGTACTTC.

V usage is TRBV28 and J usage is TRBJ2-5; unclear D gene. Germline assignment: CDR1 MDHEN and CDR2 SYDVKM. There are 13 residues in the CDR3. V was pared by 7 bases and J by 2 bases, with 11 bases between. CDR3: CASIRRPQETQYF. The CDR3 region has the DNA TGTGCCAGCATAAGGCGTCCTCAAGAGACCCAGTACTTC.

Concerning this clonotype itself: This likely comes from a read error, as the CDR3 has no conserved phenylalanine or tryptophan at its end. J is TRBJ1-2 and V is TRBV12-3 or TRBV12-4; TRBD1 is a possible D gene (6 bases). CDR3 length: 13 amino acids. V dropped 5 bases and J dropped 4 bases, with 11 bases sitting between them. Here the CDR3 DNA reads TGTGCCAGCAGTCCAGGGGAAACCTATGGCTACACCTCC. It encodes CASSPGETYGYTS.

The gene calls are TRBV3-1 and TRBJ1-1; a weak D match, TRBD1 (5 bases). V was cut by 0 bases and J by 5 bases, with 16 bases left in between. The CDR3 sequence is 16 residues long. Germline CDR1 LGHDT, CDR2 YNNKEL (reference sequence). CDR3 sequence reads: CASSQDLGGGATEAFF. The CDR3, as DNA: TGTGCCAGCAGCCAAGATCTTGGCGGGGGAGCAACTGAAGCTTTCTTT.

This clonotype appeared a few times. The CDR3, as DNA: TGTGCCAGCAGTAGGGGGGGCCAAGAGACCCAGTACTTC. The encoded protein is CASSRGGQETQYF. The V gene is TRBV28, the J gene TRBJ2-5; the D gene is possibly TRBD2 (7 bases). Germline values: CDR1 MDHEN, CDR2 SYDVKM. Between the trimmed V and J ends, which lost 5 bases and 1 base, there was a span of 8 bases. The CDR3 sequence is 13 residues long.

The chain has TRBV7-9 and TRBJ1-6; D is unclear. The CDR3 is made up of 15 amino acids. Germline V gene sequence: CDR1 SEHNR, CDR2 FQNEAQ (reference sequence). Trimming pared 1 base from V and 7 bases from J, leaving 11 bases between. CDR3 in DNA: TGTGCCAGCAGCTTAGGGGGTGGCGCAAATTCACCCCTCCACTTT. Translated: CASSLGGGANSPLHF.

This clonotype has more than one count but fewer than ten. The V gene is TRBV20-1, the J gene TRBJ1-5, with D unresolved. V was pared by 5 bases and J by 7 bases, with 6 bases between. This CDR3 spans 10 amino acids. Germline V gives CDR1 DFQATT, CDR2 SNEGSKA (reference sequence). The CDR3 protein is CSAGRQPQHF. CDR3 nucleotide sequence: TGCAGTGCTGGGCGCCAGCCCCAGCATTTT.

J is TRBJ2-7 and V is TRBV6-2 or TRBV6-3; the D gene is possibly TRBD2 (6 bases). The germline V and J ends were trimmed by 0 bases and 1 base, with 19 bases remaining between them. The CDR3 is 18 amino acids. In germline, CDR1 is MNHEY, CDR2 SVGEGT. The CDR3 spells CASSYSLLGGYGSYEQYF. The DNA for the CDR3 is TGTGCCAGCAGTTACTCCCTATTGGGAGGCTATGGGTCCTACGAGCAGTACTTC.

This sequence joins TRBV7-6 and TRBJ1-1, with 7 bases lining up with TRBD1. CDR1 is SGHVS, CDR2 FNYEAQ, per germline. V was pared by 5 bases and J by 10 bases, with 7 bases of the junction left unmatched. The CDR3 is made up of 12 amino acids. The CDR3 sequence is CASSTTTGRAFF. In DNA form, the CDR3 reads TGTGCCAGCAGCACCACGACAGGGCGAGCTTTCTTT.

The chain uses TRBV18 and TRBJ2-3; D is undetermined. This CDR3 contains 12 residues. With 4 bases removed from V and 6 bases from J, the gap between germline ends came to 8 bases. The germline V gene encodes CDR1 KGHSH and CDR2 LQKENI. The chain's CDR3 is CASSRPEDTQYF. The CDR3, as DNA: TGTGCCAGCTCACGACCGGAGGATACGCAGTATTTT.

The genes are TRBV27 and TRBJ2-7, with a possible D match to TRBD1 (5 bases). V lost 3 bases to trimming and J lost 5 bases, with 11 bases between them. The CDR3 is 13 amino acids. The V gene's germline CDR1 is MNHEY and CDR2 SMNVEV (reference sequence). The chain's CDR3 is CASSLAVGDEQYF. The CDR3 coding sequence is TGTGCCAGCAGTTTGGCGGTAGGGGACGAGCAGTACTTC.

The chain uses TRBV20-1 and TRBJ1-5; the D gene is possibly TRBD1 (6 bases). V dropped 1 base and J dropped 3 bases, with 7 bases sitting between them. CDR1 and CDR2 (germline): DFQATT, SNEGSKA (reference sequence). The CDR3 is made up of 13 amino acids. The CDR3 DNA reads TGCAGTGCTAGAGGGACAGTCAATCAGCCCCAGCATTTT. This encodes CSARGTVNQPQHF.

On this clonotype itself: The conserved final phenylalanine or tryptophan is absent from the CDR3, which likely points to a read error. In DNA form, the CDR3 reads TGTGCCAGCAGTTGGAGGGGTGCTGAAGCTTTCTTG. This sequence encodes CASSWRGAEAFL. The chain combines TRBV12-3 or TRBV12-4 with TRBJ1-1, with D tentatively TRBD1 (5 bases). Trimming stripped 4 bases from V and 6 bases from J, with 9 bases between. The CDR3 has 12 residues.

Ten or more counts support this clonotype. V and J are TRBV28 and TRBJ1-5; 7 positions match TRBD1. With V trimmed by 6 bases and J by 4 bases, 3 bases remained unmatched. Germline-derived CDR1 and CDR2 are MDHEN and SYDVKM. The CDR3 runs to 13 residues. Here the CDR3 reads CASRTGLNQPQHF. The DNA of the CDR3 is TGTGCCAGCAGGACAGGGCTTAATCAGCCCCAGCATTTT. Based on the CDR3 plus reference TRBV28 and TRBJ1-5, the full variable domain is DVKVTQSSRYLVKRTGEKVFLECVQDMDHENMFWYRQDPGLGLRLIYFSYDVKMKEKGDIPEGYSVSREKKERFSLILESASTNQTSMYLCASRTGLNQPQHFGDGTRLSIL.

This clonotype was detected a few times. This chain connects TRBV30 to TRBJ1-1; 8 bases are a match to TRBD1. This CDR3 contains 10 residues. The J segment lost 13 bases and the V segment lost 1 base, leaving 2 bases of the junction unmatched. Germline CDR1 GTSNPN, CDR2 SVGIG (reference sequence). CDR3 loop: CAWSGTGNFF. CDR3 bases: TGTGCCTGGAGTGGGACAGGGAATTTCTTT.

In this sample, this clonotype turned up a few times. The chain links TRBV10-3 to TRBJ2-7, with D perhaps matching TRBD2 (6 bases). V was cut by 6 bases and J by 3 bases, with 21 bases left in between. Germline values: CDR1 ENHRY, CDR2 SYGVKD. The CDR3 sequence is 16 residues long. CDR3 sequence: CAISLGSSGRDYEQYF. The CDR3 DNA follows: TGTGCCATCAGCCTGGGGTCCTCCGGGAGAGACTACGAGCAGTACTTC.

The rearrangement links TRBV4-1 to TRBJ1-2; 11 nucleotides line up with TRBD1. The CDR3 is 17 amino acids. The V segment lost 1 base and the J segment 6 bases; nucleotides outside the gene matches: 10. Germline CDR1 reads MGHRA; CDR2 reads YSYEKL. Written as DNA, the CDR3 is TGCGCCAGCAGCCAAGTCACCACCCGGGACAGGGGGAATGGCTACACCTTC. Protein: CASSQVTTRDRGNGYTF.